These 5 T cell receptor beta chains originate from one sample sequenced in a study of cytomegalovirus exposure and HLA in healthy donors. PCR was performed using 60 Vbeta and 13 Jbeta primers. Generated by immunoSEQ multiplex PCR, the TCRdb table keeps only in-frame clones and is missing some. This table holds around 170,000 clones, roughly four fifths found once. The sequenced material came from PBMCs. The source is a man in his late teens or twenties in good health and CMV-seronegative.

CDR3 sequence (DNA): TGTGCCAGCAGCTTACTAGCGGGGGGCCGCGCCTTCTCCTACAATGAGCAGTTCTTC. This translates into CASSLLAGGRAFSYNEQFF. The V and J genes are TRBV7-9 and TRBJ2-1; 11 bases are a match to TRBD2. The CDR3 consists of 19 residues. Germline CDR1 SEHNR, CDR2 FQNEAQ (reference sequence). Unmatched junction bases numbered 9, after V lost 2 bases and J lost 0 bases.

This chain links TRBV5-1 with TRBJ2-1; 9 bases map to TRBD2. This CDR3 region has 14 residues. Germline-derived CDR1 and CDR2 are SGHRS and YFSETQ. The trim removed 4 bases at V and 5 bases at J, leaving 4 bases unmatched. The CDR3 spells CASSPAGGNNEQFF. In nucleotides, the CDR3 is TGCGCCAGCAGCCCGGCGGGAGGGAACAATGAGCAGTTCTTC.

The DNA of the CDR3 is TGTGCCAGCACTAACACAGATACGCAGTATTTT. This sequence encodes CASTNTDTQYF. The chain employs TRBV6-5 and TRBJ2-3; D is unclear. V shed 7 bases and J shed 2 bases, with 4 bases lying between them. The CDR3 is 11 amino acids. Germline loops: CDR1 MNHEY, CDR2 SVGAGI.

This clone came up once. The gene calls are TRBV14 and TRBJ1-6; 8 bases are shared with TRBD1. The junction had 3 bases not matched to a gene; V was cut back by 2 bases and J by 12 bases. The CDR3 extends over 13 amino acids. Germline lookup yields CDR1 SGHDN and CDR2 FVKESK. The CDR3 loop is CASSQSGGQPLHF. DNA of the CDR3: TGTGCCAGCAGCCAATCAGGGGGCCAACCCCTCCACTTT. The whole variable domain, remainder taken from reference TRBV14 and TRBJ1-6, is EAGVTQFPSHSVIEKGQTVTLRCDPISGHDNLYWYRRVMGKEIKFLLHFVKESKQDESGMPNNRFLAERTGGTYSTLKVQPAELEDSGVYFCASSQSGGQPLHFGNGTRLTVT.

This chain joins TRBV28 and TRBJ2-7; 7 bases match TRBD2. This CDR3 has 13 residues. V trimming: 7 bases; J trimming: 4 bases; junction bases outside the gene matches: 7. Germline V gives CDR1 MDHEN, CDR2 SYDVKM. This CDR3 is CASTRGAGYEQYF. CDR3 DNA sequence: TGTGCCAGCACCCGGGGAGCGGGATACGAGCAGTACTTC.